This TCR beta chain was identified in a study of blood T cell repertoires in COVID-19. Whole-study context: Donors in the United States, Italy and Spain gave samples during acute or convalescent COVID-19. PBMCs, B-cell-depleted T cells, or T cells provided the cDNA or gDNA that made up the material.

V trimming: 2 bases; J trimming: 4 bases; junction bases outside the gene matches: 8. There are 15 residues in the CDR3. Looked up from germline, CDR1 is SGHNT and CDR2 is YYREEE (reference sequence). The method was immunoSEQ multiplex PCR; TCRdb's version includes in-frame clones alone and lacks a portion of them. The repertoire holds roughly 300,000 clones, 80% to 90% seen once, with roughly 1.1% in the top ten. This sequence was found in a woman aged 50 to 60 with acute or convalescent COVID-19. This chain links TRBV5-4 with TRBJ2-7, with 8 bases fitting TRBD2. Material: peripheral blood. The CDR3 loop reads CASSFGAGASYEQYF. DNA of the CDR3: TGTGCCAGCAGCTTCGGAGCGGGAGCTTCGTACGAGCAGTACTTC.